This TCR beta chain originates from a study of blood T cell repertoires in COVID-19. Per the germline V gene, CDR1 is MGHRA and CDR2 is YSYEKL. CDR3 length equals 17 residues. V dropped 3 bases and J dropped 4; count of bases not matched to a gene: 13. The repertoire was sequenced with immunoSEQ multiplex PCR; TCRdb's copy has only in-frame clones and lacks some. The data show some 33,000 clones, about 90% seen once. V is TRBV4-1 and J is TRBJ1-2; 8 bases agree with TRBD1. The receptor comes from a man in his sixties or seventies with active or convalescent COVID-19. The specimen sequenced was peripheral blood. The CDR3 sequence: CASSHEQKTGATYGYTF. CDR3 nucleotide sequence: TGCGCCAGCAGCCACGAACAAAAGACAGGGGCGACCTATGGCTACACCTTC.